The 27 T cell receptor beta chains given below trace back to one sample, sequenced in a study of blood T cell repertoires in COVID-19. Clones were sequenced by immunoSEQ multiplex PCR, and TCRdb holds only the in-frame ones, with some missing. The sample has tens of thousands of clones; 87% are singletons. Material for sequencing was peripheral blood. The receptors were gathered from a human donor in a cohort sampled during active COVID-19.

The V call is TRBV12-3 or TRBV12-4, the J call TRBJ1-1; D unclear. This CDR3 has 13 residues. V lost 3 bases, J lost 6 bases, and 11 bases lay in between. This CDR3 reads CASSFGRRAEAFF. The CDR3 DNA is TGTGCCAGCAGTTTCGGGAGGAGGGCTGAAGCTTTCTTT.

The genes are TRBV6-5 and TRBJ2-1; the match to TRBD1 covers 7 bases. This CDR3 has 16 amino acids. The germline V gene encodes CDR1 MNHEY and CDR2 SVGAGI. Unmatched junction bases numbered 7, after V lost 0 bases and J lost 5 bases. The CDR3 nucleotides are TGTGCCAGCAGTTACTCGGGGAACAGGGGAAACAATGAGCAGTTCTTC. Encoded protein: CASSYSGNRGNNEQFF.

J is TRBJ2-1 and V is TRBV7-6, with D unresolved. The germline CDR1 and CDR2 sequences are SGHVS and FNYEAQ. With 0 bases removed from V and 10 bases from J, the gap between germline ends came to 10 bases. There are 13 residues in the CDR3. In DNA, the CDR3 is TGTGCCAGCAGCTTAGCGCGGATAGACGAGCAGTTCTTC. This codes for CASSLARIDEQFF.

Of note for this clone: This same CDR3 is encoded by further DNA sequences in the sample. The chain combines TRBV12-3 or TRBV12-4 with TRBJ1-1, with 9 bases aligning to TRBD1. The CDR3 is made up of 13 amino acids. Trimming cost V 5 bases and J 5 bases; bases outside gene matches: 3. In DNA, the CDR3 is TGTGCCAGCAGTCGGGACAGGGTTACTGAAGCTTTCTTT. Translated, it gives CASSRDRVTEAFF.

The V and J genes are TRBV10-3 and TRBJ2-1, with 7 positions matching TRBD2. Germline V gene lookup returns CDR1 ENHRY and CDR2 SYGVKD. The J segment lost 8 bases and the V segment lost 1 base, leaving 8 bases of the junction unmatched. This CDR3 contains 15 residues. The CDR3 region is CAISELPGSGDEQFF. CDR3 sequence (DNA): TGTGCCATCAGTGAGTTACCGGGGAGCGGGGATGAGCAGTTCTTC.

V usage is TRBV6-5 and J usage is TRBJ2-2, with 7 positions matching TRBD1. This CDR3 comprises 16 residues. Losses at the gene ends were 0 bases for V and 6 bases for J; bases not matched to a gene: 7. Germline lookup yields CDR1 MNHEY and CDR2 SVGAGI. The CDR3 DNA reads TGTGCCAGCAGTTACTCAGGGACAGTTCTATCCGGGGAGCTGTTTTTT. Encoded protein: CASSYSGTVLSGELFF.

The chain couples TRBV9 to TRBJ1-1; TRBD1 matches 7 bases. This CDR3 has 13 amino acids. The V gene end was trimmed by 4 bases and the J gene end by 6 bases; junction bases not matched to a gene: 6. CDR1 and CDR2 (germline): SGDLS, YYNGEE. CDR3 coding DNA: TGTGCCAGCAGCCAAGGGGGCATCGCTGAAGCTTTCTTT. This sequence encodes CASSQGGIAEAFF.

The J gene is TRBJ2-7, the V gene TRBV28; no clear D. CDR3 length: 11 residues. Germline CDR1 reads MDHEN; CDR2 reads SYDVKM. Trimming removed 5 bases at V and 5 bases at J, with 7 bases between. The CDR3 DNA sequence: TGTGCCAGCAGTGTTCGTGACGAGCAGTACTTC. Translating it yields CASSVRDEQYF. Filled out from reference TRBV28 and TRBJ2-7, the complete variable domain reads DVKVTQSSRYLVKRTGEKVFLECVQDMDHENMFWYRQDPGLGLRLIYFSYDVKMKEKGDIPEGYSVSREKKERFSLILESASTNQTSMYLCASSVRDEQYFGPGTRLTVT.

CDR3 protein: CASSRLAPFYEQYF. The CDR3 DNA reads as TGTGCCAGCAGCCGACTAGCGCCTTTTTACGAGCAGTACTTC. The genes are TRBV7-9 and TRBJ2-7; 8 bases align to TRBD2. This CDR3 is 14 amino acids long. The germline V gene has CDR1 SEHNR and CDR2 FQNEAQ (reference sequence). V shed 5 bases, J shed 4 bases, and the junction held 7 bases outside the gene matches.

This clone has just a few counts. The chain combines TRBV9 with TRBJ2-5; 7 positions agree with TRBD1. Germline-derived CDR1 and CDR2 are SGDLS and YYNGEE. The J segment lost 1 base and the V segment lost 4 bases, leaving 4 bases of the junction unmatched. This CDR3 has 14 amino acids. The DNA of the CDR3 is TGTGCCAGCAGCCCGGGACAGCTCCAAGAGACCCAGTACTTC. This sequence encodes CASSPGQLQETQYF.

The chain couples TRBV11-2 to TRBJ2-7; 10 nucleotides line up with TRBD1. The V gene's germline CDR1 is SGHAT and CDR2 FQNNGV. The V and J ends lost 5 bases and 3 bases, in that order; junction bases with no gene match: 4. CDR3 length equals 14 residues. Here the CDR3 DNA reads TGTGCCAGCAGCCCGGGACAGGGGATCTACGAGCAGTACTTC. Translation gives CASSPGQGIYEQYF.

The chain couples TRBV7-9 to TRBJ1-1; no clear D. Per germline, CDR1 SEHNR and CDR2 FQNEAQ (reference sequence). V shed 3 bases and J shed 1 base, with 15 bases lying between them. The CDR3 has 16 amino acids. CDR3 bases: TGTGCCAGCAGCTTCCAGAGGGAGTACAGGAACACTGAAGCTTTCTTT. Translated: CASSFQREYRNTEAFF.

The rearrangement uses TRBV4-3 and TRBJ2-7; 11 bases map to TRBD2. The ends lost 0 bases at V and 9 bases at J; junction bases unmatched: 10. The CDR3 has 16 amino acids. Germline loops: CDR1 LGHNA, CDR2 YSLEER. CDR3 nucleotides: TGCGCCAGCAGCCAAGATCGGACCGGACTAGCGGGCGGGCAGTACTTC. Residues: CASSQDRTGLAGGQYF.

The V gene is TRBV24-1, the J gene TRBJ2-1; 8 nucleotides line up with TRBD2. The length of the CDR3 is 13 residues. V lost 5 bases and J lost 13; bases outside the gene matches: 9. Per the germline V gene, CDR1 is KGHDR and CDR2 is SFDVKD. The CDR3 DNA is TGTGCCACCAGTGGGCGTCGGGAGGGTACCCAGTTCTTC. Encoded protein: CATSGRREGTQFF.

This clone was observed a single time. This chain joins TRBV4-1 and TRBJ2-7, with a tentative D call TRBD1 (5 bases). The CDR3 runs 14 residues. Germline CDR1 reads MGHRA; CDR2 reads YSYEKL. Deletions cut 1 base from V and 3 bases from J, with 10 bases between. The CDR3 is CASSQGGQGYEQYF. The CDR3 DNA follows: TGCGCCAGCAGCCAAGGGGGTCAGGGCTACGAGCAGTACTTC.

This chain uses TRBV18 with TRBJ2-7; 11 positions agree with TRBD2. This CDR3 has 16 amino acids. The germline V gene encodes CDR1 KGHSH and CDR2 LQKENI. J gave up 0 bases and V 6 bases, and 7 bases lay outside the gene matches. The CDR3 DNA follows: TGTGCCAGCTCCCGGACTAGCGGGCGCAGCTCCTACGAGCAGTACTTC. Translation gives CASSRTSGRSSYEQYF.

The V call is TRBV4-1, the J call TRBJ2-3, with TRBD2 matching 7 bases. V shed 6 bases, J shed 4 bases, and the junction held 13 bases outside the gene matches. The germline CDR1 and CDR2 sequences are MGHRA and YSYEKL. There are 16 residues in the CDR3. This chain's CDR3 is CASSKEGRAGSDTQYF. The CDR3 nucleotides are TGCGCCAGCAGTAAAGAGGGTAGAGCGGGATCAGATACGCAGTATTTT.

This sequence joins TRBV4-1 and TRBJ2-7, with 8 bases fitting TRBD1. Per the germline V gene, CDR1 is MGHRA and CDR2 is YSYEKL. Losses at the gene ends were 1 base for V and 5 bases for J; bases not matched to a gene: 7. This CDR3 has 15 residues. CDR3 bases: TGCGCCAGCAGCCAAGTCTGGACAGGGTTTGACGAGCAGTACTTC. Encoded protein: CASSQVWTGFDEQYF.

The CDR3 loop is CASSLERGPPYEQYF. The CDR3 DNA reads as TGTGCCAGCAGCTTAGAGAGAGGTCCCCCCTACGAGCAGTACTTC. The chain carries TRBV11-2 and TRBJ2-7; D gene unclear. Trimming took 0 bases from V and 2 from J, leaving 11 bases between them. The germline V gene encodes CDR1 SGHAT and CDR2 FQNNGV. This CDR3 spans 15 amino acids.

The chain has TRBV7-2 and TRBJ2-7; D is undetermined. CDR1 is SGHTA, CDR2 FQGNSA, per germline. The CDR3 loop spans 12 amino acids. V was cut by 4 bases and J by 2 bases, with 6 bases left in between. The CDR3 sequence: CASSSVPYEQYF. The CDR3 DNA follows: TGTGCCAGCAGCTCAGTCCCCTACGAGCAGTACTTC.

The chain recombines TRBV20-1 with TRBJ2-1; TRBD2 matches 7 bases. The germline gives CDR1 DFQATT, CDR2 SNEGSKA (reference sequence). The trim removed 3 bases at V and 4 bases at J, leaving 9 bases unmatched. The CDR3 extends over 15 amino acids. Written as DNA, the CDR3 is TGCAGTGCTAGTACTTCTAGCGGCACATACAATGAGCAGTTCTTC. Translating it yields CSASTSSGTYNEQFF.

V gene TRBV6-5 combines with J gene TRBJ2-1; 9 nucleotides align to TRBD2. V gave up 0 bases and J gave up 8 bases; unmatched junction bases: 8. Germline V gene lookup returns CDR1 MNHEY and CDR2 SVGAGI. There are 16 residues in the CDR3. CDR3 protein: CASSYSAGGPFYEQFF. The CDR3, as DNA: TGTGCCAGCAGTTACTCGGCGGGAGGGCCTTTTTATGAGCAGTTCTTC.

This clone appeared once. V and J are TRBV2 and TRBJ2-7; 11 nucleotides align to TRBD2. The length of the CDR3 is 15 residues. Unmatched junction bases numbered 10, after V lost 7 bases and J lost 5 bases. Per the germline V gene, CDR1 is SNHLY and CDR2 is FYNNEI. The chain's CDR3 is CASKVVLAGDHEQYF. The CDR3 nucleotides read TGTGCCAGCAAGGTTGTACTAGCGGGAGACCACGAGCAGTACTTC.

In its sample, this clone was seen once. The chain has TRBV18 and TRBJ2-2, with TRBD2 matching over 8 bases. The CDR3 is made up of 18 amino acids. Trimming at V came to 3 bases and at J to 0 bases, leaving 9 bases not matched to a gene. Germline CDR1 reads KGHSH; CDR2 reads LQKENI. CDR3 amino acids: CASSPTSGTTANTGELFF. Written as DNA, the CDR3 is TGTGCCAGCTCACCCACTAGCGGAACCACTGCGAACACCGGGGAGCTGTTTTTT.

The chain recombines TRBV7-3 with TRBJ2-3; a weak D match, TRBD1 (5 bases). The germline V gene encodes CDR1 SGHTA and CDR2 FQGTGA. The CDR3 covers 16 residues. Trimming pared 1 base from V and 6 bases from J, leaving 17 bases between. The CDR3, as DNA: TGTGCCAGCAGCTTAAACCGCGGTGGGGCTGGGGATACGCAGTATTTT. Its translation is CASSLNRGGAGDTQYF.

The J gene is TRBJ2-1, the V gene TRBV6-2 or TRBV6-3; the match to TRBD2 covers 8 bases. The germline gives CDR1 MNHEY, CDR2 SVGEGT. V gave up 6 bases and J gave up 6 bases; unmatched junction bases: 10. The CDR3 consists of 15 residues. Here the CDR3 reads CASSLLAATFNEQFF. The CDR3 DNA is TGTGCCAGCAGCCTACTAGCGGCAACGTTCAATGAGCAGTTCTTC.

This rearrangement joins TRBV6-2 or TRBV6-3 to TRBJ2-1, with 7 positions matching TRBD1. The CDR3 consists of 15 residues. J was trimmed by 4 bases and V by 4 bases; bases with no gene match: 7. Germline V gives CDR1 MNHEY, CDR2 SVGEGT. Here the CDR3 reads CASSSSGTAYNEQFF. CDR3 in DNA: TGTGCCAGCAGTTCGTCCGGGACAGCATACAATGAGCAGTTCTTC.